The sequence of this T cell receptor (beta chain) was determined in a study of metastatic and nonmetastatic thyroid tumors (dated by TCRdb to the early 2020s). Study-wide context: For patients with malignant and with benign thyroid disease, the researchers compared repertoires between peripheral blood samples and tumor or nodule tissue samples.

Beyond this particular receptor, the publication reports: TCR beta diversity was reported as significantly higher in malignant tumors than in benign nodules, in both blood and tumor samples.

From the cysteine through the phenylalanine, the CDR3 covers 14 amino acids. Only the CDR3 DNA stays, 42 bases, in frame from base 1. Trimming removed 8 bases from V and 0 bases from J, leaving 11 bases between the germline ends. The germline V gene supplies CDR1 MNHNS and CDR2 SASEGT. Libraries were constructed by PCR. TCRdb lists the instrument as Illumina HiSeq 4000. High-throughput sequencing was used to profile the TCR beta-chain CDR3 region of each patient. Per the original workflow: Drawing on CDR3 differences between clinicopathological groups, the researchers built a classifier meant to tell apart patients with distant-metastatic papillary thyroid cancer. The Shannon index was used to assess repertoire diversity, and the Morisita-Horn index was used to assess tumor-blood repertoire similarity. Using fastp trimming at Q25 and MiXCR clonotype assembly, TCRdb reanalyzed the public sequencing data and kept in-frame beta chains. V and J calls and clone size were set by TCRdb, not the authors. This sample has approximately 35,000 clones in its table, and 20% to 25% of those were observed once. The ten largest make up over 2.5% of the sample.

This clone was observed at least ten times. This receptor's antigen is unknown. Base qualities are not recorded, but no much larger clone differs from it by a single base. Before undergoing thyroid surgery, none of the patients had been given any kind of treatment. Patient clinical samples collected from about 2012 to 2018 were retrospectively analysed using T-cell receptor beta sequencing. The chain joins TRBV6-1 to TRBJ1-3; D gene: possibly TRBD1, on 5 matching bases. The sequencing input was tumor tissue. The TCR sequence derives from a male donor with papillary thyroid cancer or a benign thyroid nodule (not recorded which). Some clones in this sample may be carry-over from other donors' samples. CDR3 region: CASGAGFSGNTIYF. The DNA reads TGTGCCAGCGGTGCAGGGTTCTCTGGAAACACCATATATTTT.